This T cell receptor (beta chain) was sequenced during a study of blood T cell repertoires in COVID-19. Study information: T cells, B-cell-depleted T cells, or PBMCs supplied cDNA or gDNA.

The CDR3 runs to 15 residues. Trimming left V 0 bases short and J 8 bases short, with 15 bases between. The germline gives CDR1 LGHNA, CDR2 YNFKEQ. Assay: immunoSEQ multiplex PCR; the TCRdb copy retains only in-frame clones and omits some. This sample has under 50,000 clones; around 82% occur once, and the top ten carry 7% to 7.5%. What was sequenced was peripheral blood. The TCR was taken from a man aged 40-49 years with acute or convalescent COVID-19. The chain combines TRBV4-2 with TRBJ2-3; D perhaps matches TRBD1 (5 bases). The CDR3 sequence is CASSQDQGQRGTQYF. Here the CDR3 DNA reads TGTGCCAGCAGCCAAGATCAGGGCCAGCGTGGTACGCAGTATTTT.